This is a list of T cell receptor beta chains from one sample in a study of T-cell memory formation after mild COVID-19. TCRdb re-analysed the 5' RACE reads in MiXCR, keeping a single row per CDR3 protein. The sample records roughly 100,000 distinct CDR3 sequences, 12% being singletons. The sample consisted of PBMCs or a T cell subset sorted from them (not recorded which). The receptor source for this set is an adult woman who had mild COVID-19 (a few samples of this study predate the infection). Cell type and time point are not known. The CDR3 runs from the conserved cysteine through the conserved F or W. D genes are given only for firm matches. Only part of the rows carry a size: once, few, many, or a class if the clone is expanded.

D	V	J	size	CDR3	DNA
TRBD1	TRBV5-1	TRBJ2-5	NA	CASSAGQGGGETQYF	TGCGCCAGCAGCGCAGGACAGGGGGGAGGAGAGACCCAGTACTTC
NA	TRBV4-1	TRBJ2-1	NA	CASSQVDSSYNEQFF	TGCGCCAGCAGCCAAGTCGACAGCTCCTACAATGAGCAGTTCTTC
NA	TRBV4-2	TRBJ2-2	few	CASSHPQGTDTGELFF	TGTGCCAGCAGCCACCCACAGGGAACGGACACCGGGGAGCTGTTTTTT
TRBD1	TRBV20-1	TRBJ2-7	NA	CSARDWTGSEQYF	TGCAGTGCTAGAGACTGGACAGGTTCCGAGCAGTACTTC
TRBD1	TRBV5-1	TRBJ1-2	NA	CASSLGDRGSPNYGYTF	TGCGCCAGCAGCTTGGGCGACAGGGGCTCCCCTAACTATGGCTACACCTTC
NA	TRBV7-9	TRBJ2-5	once	CTSSQTLALETQYF	TGTACCAGCAGCCAGACGCTAGCCCTGGAGACCCAGTACTTC
NA	TRBV16	TRBJ2-7	few	CASKPPGAAYEQYF	TGTGCCAGCAAACCCCCGGGGGCTGCCTACGAGCAGTACTTC
NA	TRBV4-3	TRBJ1-2	NA	CASSQVGSGGDGYTF	TGCGCCAGCAGCCAAGTGGGCTCTGGGGGGGATGGCTACACCTTC
NA	TRBV7-9	TRBJ2-7	NA	CASSLAGKSYEQYF	TGTGCCAGCAGCTTAGCCGGGAAATCCTACGAGCAGTACTTC
TRBD1	TRBV9	TRBJ2-1	NA	CASSRASGQTNEQFF	TGTGCCAGCAGTAGGGCCTCGGGACAGACAAATGAGCAGTTCTTC
NA	TRBV27	TRBJ2-1	few	CASKGWSGTNNEQFF	TGTGCCAGCAAGGGATGGTCCGGGACCAACAATGAGCAGTTCTTC
NA	TRBV20-1	TRBJ2-7	few	CSARPSEEITYEQYF	TGCAGTGCTAGACCATCGGAAGAAATCACCTACGAGCAGTACTTC
NA	TRBV7-8	TRBJ2-2	few	CASSLVPGINTGELFF	TGTGCCAGCAGCTTAGTACCAGGGATAAACACCGGGGAGCTGTTTTTT
TRBD2	TRBV30	TRBJ2-1	few	CARGQQGLAGGPGLNEQFF	TGTGCCCGGGGACAGCAGGGTCTAGCGGGAGGGCCGGGTTTGAATGAGCAGTTCTTC
TRBD2	TRBV4-1	TRBJ2-7	many	CASSPSLGLAGLSSYEQYF	TGCGCCAGCAGCCCCTCCCTGGGACTAGCGGGGCTAAGCTCCTACGAGCAGTACTTC
TRBD2	TRBV6-6	TRBJ2-1	NA	CASLLSGAGGLYEQFF	TGTGCCAGCCTACTCTCGGGGGCGGGGGGGCTATATGAGCAGTTCTTC
NA	TRBV7-9	TRBJ2-7	NA	CASSSLAGGGDEQYF	TGTGCCAGCAGCTCATTAGCCGGGGGAGGCGACGAGCAGTACTTC
NA	TRBV6-1	TRBJ2-1	few	CAIRGAAPNEQFF	TGTGCCATCCGGGGGGCAGCCCCCAATGAGCAGTTCTTC
TRBD2	TRBV30	TRBJ2-3	NA	CAWFREGSTDTQYF	TGTGCCTGGTTCAGGGAGGGGAGCACAGATACGCAGTATTTT
NA	TRBV4-2	TRBJ1-1	few	CASSPQTRDTPEAFF	TGTGCCAGCAGCCCTCAAACCCGGGACACTCCTGAAGCTTTCTTT
TRBD2	TRBV27	TRBJ2-1	NA	CASSALAGYNEQFF	TGTGCCAGCAGTGCCCTAGCGGGCTACAATGAGCAGTTCTTC
NA	TRBV14	TRBJ1-2	few	CASSRTGADYGYTF	TGTGCCAGCAGCCGAACGGGGGCGGACTATGGCTACACCTTC
NA	TRBV29-1	TRBJ1-1	NA	CSVDVGGTEAFF	TGCAGCGTTGATGTGGGTGGCACTGAAGCTTTCTTT
TRBD2	TRBV7-9	TRBJ2-7	NA	CAVTPGLAGAEQYF	TGTGCCGTGACTCCCGGACTAGCGGGAGCCGAGCAGTACTTC
NA	TRBV12-3/TRBV12-4	TRBJ1-5	NA	CASSLVWGTEYSNQPQHF	TGTGCCAGCAGTTTAGTCTGGGGGACCGAATATAGCAATCAGCCCCAGCATTTT
TRBD1	TRBV7-2	TRBJ1-2	few	CASSGLRDRGRNIYGYTF	TGTGCCAGCAGCGGTCTAAGAGACAGGGGCCGAAATATCTATGGCTACACCTTC
TRBD2	TRBV4-1	TRBJ2-1	NA	CTSSQVGLAGDEQFF	TGCACCAGCAGCCAAGTTGGACTAGCGGGCGATGAGCAGTTCTTC
NA	TRBV20-1	TRBJ2-1	many	CSARDGKEHLSNEQFF	TGCAGTGCTAGAGATGGCAAGGAACATCTTTCCAATGAGCAGTTCTTC
NA	TRBV6-5	TRBJ2-3	many	CASTDLRERTDTQYF	TGTGCCAGCACCGACTTAAGGGAACGCACAGATACGCAGTATTTT
NA	TRBV7-3	TRBJ1-1	NA	CASSFGSGTEAFF	TGTGCCAGCAGCTTTGGATCCGGCACTGAAGCTTTCTTT
TRBD2	TRBV12-3/TRBV12-4	TRBJ2-1	NA	CASSLARSGGPPNEQFF	TGTGCCAGCAGTTTAGCCCGAAGCGGGGGGCCCCCAAATGAGCAGTTCTTC
NA	TRBV19	TRBJ2-7	few	CASSTLSPTEQYF	TGTGCCAGTAGTACGCTTTCTCCTACGGAGCAGTACTTC
TRBD1	TRBV5-6	TRBJ2-5	NA	CASSLGPGQGVSETQYF	TGTGCCAGCAGCTTGGGGCCGGGACAGGGGGTTTCAGAGACCCAGTACTTC
NA	TRBV7-2	TRBJ2-7	NA	CASSPLSHGPTQAISSYEQYF	TGTGCCAGCAGCCCACTCAGCCATGGGCCAACTCAAGCAATTAGCTCCTACGAGCAGTACTTC
NA	TRBV19	TRBJ2-7	few	CASSIGAGGDEQYF	TGTGCCAGTAGTATTGGGGCAGGGGGGGACGAGCAGTACTTC
NA	TRBV7-9	TRBJ2-7	many	CASSFSFTYEQYF	TGTGCCAGCAGCTTTAGCTTTACCTACGAGCAGTACTTC
NA	TRBV29-1	TRBJ2-5	NA	CSVWIQETQYF	TGCAGCGTTTGGATCCAAGAGACCCAGTACTTC
TRBD2	TRBV4-1	TRBJ2-5	NA	CASSPSGRDRETQYF	TGCGCCAGCAGCCCTAGCGGGAGGGACCGAGAGACCCAGTACTTC
NA	TRBV10-3	TRBJ2-7	few	CAISESRQGYEQYF	TGTGCCATCAGTGAGTCTAGACAAGGCTACGAGCAGTACTTC
TRBD2	TRBV7-9	TRBJ2-1	NA	CASSELAGALNEQFF	TGTGCCAGCAGCGAACTAGCGGGAGCCTTGAATGAGCAGTTCTTC